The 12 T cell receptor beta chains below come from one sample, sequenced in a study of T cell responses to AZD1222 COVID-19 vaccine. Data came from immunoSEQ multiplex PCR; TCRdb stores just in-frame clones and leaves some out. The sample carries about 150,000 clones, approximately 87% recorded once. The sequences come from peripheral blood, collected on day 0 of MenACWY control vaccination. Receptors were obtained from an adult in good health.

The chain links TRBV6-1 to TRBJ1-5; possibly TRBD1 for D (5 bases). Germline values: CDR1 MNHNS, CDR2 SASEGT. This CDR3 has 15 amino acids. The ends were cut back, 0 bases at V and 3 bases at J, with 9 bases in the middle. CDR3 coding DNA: TGTGCCAGCAGTGAAGCTGGGGGGTACAATCAGCCCCAGCATTTT. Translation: CASSEAGGYNQPQHF.

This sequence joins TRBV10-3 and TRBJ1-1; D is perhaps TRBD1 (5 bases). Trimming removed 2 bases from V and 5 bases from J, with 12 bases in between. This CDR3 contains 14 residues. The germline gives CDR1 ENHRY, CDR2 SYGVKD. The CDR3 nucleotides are TGTGCCATCAGTGAGAGGGGCCCGGGGACTGAAGCTTTCTTT. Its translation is CAISERGPGTEAFF.

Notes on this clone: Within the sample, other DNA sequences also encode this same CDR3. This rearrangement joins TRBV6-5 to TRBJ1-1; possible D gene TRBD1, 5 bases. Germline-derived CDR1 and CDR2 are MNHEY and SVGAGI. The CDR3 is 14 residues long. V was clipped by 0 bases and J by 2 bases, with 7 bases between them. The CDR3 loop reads CASSYSGGNTEAFF. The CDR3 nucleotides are TGTGCCAGCAGTTACTCCGGGGGAAACACTGAAGCTTTCTTT.

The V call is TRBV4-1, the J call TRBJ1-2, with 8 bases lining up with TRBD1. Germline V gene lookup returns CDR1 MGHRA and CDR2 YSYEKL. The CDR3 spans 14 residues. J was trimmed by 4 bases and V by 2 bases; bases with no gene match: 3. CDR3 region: CASSQPGTGYGYTF. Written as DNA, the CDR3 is TGCGCCAGCAGCCAACCCGGGACAGGCTATGGCTACACCTTC.

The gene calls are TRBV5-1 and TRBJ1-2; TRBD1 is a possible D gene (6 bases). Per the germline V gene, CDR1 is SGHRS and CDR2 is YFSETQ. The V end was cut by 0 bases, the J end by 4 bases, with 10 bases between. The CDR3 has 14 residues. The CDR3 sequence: CASSLAQGTYGYTF. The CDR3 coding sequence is TGCGCCAGCAGCTTGGCGCAGGGGACCTATGGCTACACCTTC.

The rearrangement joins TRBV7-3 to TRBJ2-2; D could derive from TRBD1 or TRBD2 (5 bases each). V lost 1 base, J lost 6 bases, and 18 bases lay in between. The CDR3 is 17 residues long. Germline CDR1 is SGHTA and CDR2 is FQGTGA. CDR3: CASSLMQRGPRSGELFF. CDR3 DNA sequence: TGTGCCAGCAGCTTAATGCAAAGGGGACCCAGGTCCGGGGAGCTGTTTTTT.

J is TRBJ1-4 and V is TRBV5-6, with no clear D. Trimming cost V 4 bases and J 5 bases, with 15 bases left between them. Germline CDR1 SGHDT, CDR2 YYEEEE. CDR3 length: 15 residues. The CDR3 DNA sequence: TGTGCCAGCAGCATCGGATTGGGCTTGAATGAAAAACTGTTTTTT. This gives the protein CASSIGLGLNEKLFF.

The CDR3 DNA follows: TGTGCCAGCAGTTTAAAAATGACAGGGGGCTCTGGAAACACCATATATTTT. Protein product: CASSLKMTGGSGNTIYF. The chain combines TRBV27 with TRBJ1-3; 9 bases agree with TRBD1. After removal of 2 bases from V and 0 bases from J, the junction contained 5 bases not matched to a gene. The CDR3 runs to 17 residues. The germline V gene has CDR1 MNHEY and CDR2 SMNVEV (reference sequence).

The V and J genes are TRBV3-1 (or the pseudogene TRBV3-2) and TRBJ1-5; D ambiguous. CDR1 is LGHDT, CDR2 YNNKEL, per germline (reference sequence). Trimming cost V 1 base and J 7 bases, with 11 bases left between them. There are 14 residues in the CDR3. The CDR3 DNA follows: TGTGCCAGCAGCCAAGTGGGAGGGAACCAGCCCCAGCATTTT. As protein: CASSQVGGNQPQHF.

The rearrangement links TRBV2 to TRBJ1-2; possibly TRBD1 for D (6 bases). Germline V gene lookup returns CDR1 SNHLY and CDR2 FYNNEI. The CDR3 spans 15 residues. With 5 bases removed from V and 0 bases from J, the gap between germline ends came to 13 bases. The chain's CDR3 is CASSYDRIPNYGYTF. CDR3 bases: TGTGCCAGCAGTTACGACAGGATCCCTAACTATGGCTACACCTTC.

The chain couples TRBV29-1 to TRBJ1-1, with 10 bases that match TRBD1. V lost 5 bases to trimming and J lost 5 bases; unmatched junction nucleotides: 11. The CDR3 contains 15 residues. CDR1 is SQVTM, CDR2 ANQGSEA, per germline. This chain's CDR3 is CSVSQSGTGETEAFF. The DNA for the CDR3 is TGCAGCGTTTCACAATCCGGGACAGGGGAGACTGAAGCTTTCTTT.

The CDR3 DNA reads as TGTGCCAGTAGTATTACCGACGACCGCGTTGAGCAGTTCTTC. Translated, it gives CASSITDDRVEQFF. This chain joins TRBV19 and TRBJ2-1; D is uncertain. Germline lookup yields CDR1 LNHDA and CDR2 SQIVND (reference sequence). This CDR3 comprises 14 residues. Trimming stripped 3 bases from V and 9 bases from J, with 15 bases between.